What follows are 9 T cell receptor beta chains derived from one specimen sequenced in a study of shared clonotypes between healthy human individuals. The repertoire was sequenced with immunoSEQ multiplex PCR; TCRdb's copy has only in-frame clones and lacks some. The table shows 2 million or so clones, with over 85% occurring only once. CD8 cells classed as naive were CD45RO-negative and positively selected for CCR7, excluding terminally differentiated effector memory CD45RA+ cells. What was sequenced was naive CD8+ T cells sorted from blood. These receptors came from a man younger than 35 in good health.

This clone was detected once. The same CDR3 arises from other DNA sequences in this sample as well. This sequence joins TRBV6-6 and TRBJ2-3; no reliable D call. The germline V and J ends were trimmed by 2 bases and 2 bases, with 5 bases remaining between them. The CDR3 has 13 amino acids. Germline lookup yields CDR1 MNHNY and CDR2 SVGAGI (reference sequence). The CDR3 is CASSYTNTDTQYF. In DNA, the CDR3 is TGTGCCAGCAGTTACACTAACACAGATACGCAGTATTTT.

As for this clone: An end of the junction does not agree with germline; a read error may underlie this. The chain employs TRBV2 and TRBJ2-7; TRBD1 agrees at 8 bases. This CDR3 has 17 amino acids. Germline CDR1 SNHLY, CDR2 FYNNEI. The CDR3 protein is CASREETTGTGYYEQYF. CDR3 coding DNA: TGTGCCAGCAGAGAAGAAACCACCGGGACAGGATACTACGAGCAGTACTTC.

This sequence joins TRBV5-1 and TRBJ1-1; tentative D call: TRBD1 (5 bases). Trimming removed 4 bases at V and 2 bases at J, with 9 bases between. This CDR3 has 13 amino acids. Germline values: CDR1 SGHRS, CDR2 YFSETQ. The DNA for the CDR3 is TGCGCCAGCAGCGGCAGGGATAACACTGAAGCTTTCTTT. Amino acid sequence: CASSGRDNTEAFF.

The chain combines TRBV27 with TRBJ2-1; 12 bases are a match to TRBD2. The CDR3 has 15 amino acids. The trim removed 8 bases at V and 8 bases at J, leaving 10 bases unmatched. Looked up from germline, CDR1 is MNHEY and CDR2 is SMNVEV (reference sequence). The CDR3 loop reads CASQVTSGSFDEQFF. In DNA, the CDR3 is TGTGCCAGCCAAGTGACTAGCGGGAGTTTCGATGAGCAGTTCTTC.

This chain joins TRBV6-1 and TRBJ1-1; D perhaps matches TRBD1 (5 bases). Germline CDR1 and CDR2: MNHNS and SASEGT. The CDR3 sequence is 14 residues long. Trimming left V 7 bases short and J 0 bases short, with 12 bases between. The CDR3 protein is CASTIRGLNTEAFF. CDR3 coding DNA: TGTGCCAGCACTATACGGGGCCTGAACACTGAAGCTTTCTTT.

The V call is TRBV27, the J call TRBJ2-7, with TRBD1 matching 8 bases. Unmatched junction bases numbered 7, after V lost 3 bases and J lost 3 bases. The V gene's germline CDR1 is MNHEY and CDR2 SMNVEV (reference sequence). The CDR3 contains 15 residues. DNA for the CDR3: TGTGCCAGCAGTTTCCAGGGGGCTGCGTTCTACGAGCAGTACTTC. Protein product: CASSFQGAAFYEQYF.

In nucleotides, the CDR3 is TGCGCCAGCAGCTTGGGCTGGGGGGGCCGGATTGCAGATACGCAGTATTTT. This gives the protein CASSLGWGGRIADTQYF. The gene calls are TRBV5-1 and TRBJ2-3; D may be TRBD2 (7 bases). Trimming shortened V by 0 bases and J by 4 bases, and 18 bases separated the two germline ends. CDR1 SGHRS and CDR2 YFSETQ come from the germline V gene. The CDR3 totals 17 residues.

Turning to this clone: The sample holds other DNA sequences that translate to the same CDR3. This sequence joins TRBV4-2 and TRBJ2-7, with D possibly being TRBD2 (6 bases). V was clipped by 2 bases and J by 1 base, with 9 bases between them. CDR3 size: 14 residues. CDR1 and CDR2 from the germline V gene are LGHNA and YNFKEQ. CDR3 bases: TGTGCCAGCAGCCAAACCGGGGGTTCCTACGAGCAGTACTTC. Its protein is CASSQTGGSYEQYF.

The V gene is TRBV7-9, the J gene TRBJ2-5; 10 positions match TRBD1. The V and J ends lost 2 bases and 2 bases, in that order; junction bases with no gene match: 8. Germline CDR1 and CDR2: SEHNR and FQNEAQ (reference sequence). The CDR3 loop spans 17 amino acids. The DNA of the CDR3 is TGTGCCAGCAGCTTACCGACAGGGGGCGGGGGGCAAGAGACCCAGTACTTC. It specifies CASSLPTGGGGQETQYF. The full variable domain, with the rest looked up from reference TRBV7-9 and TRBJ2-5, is DTGVSQNPRHKITKRGQNVTFRCDPISEHNRLYWYRQTLGQGPEFLTYFQNEAQLEKSRLLSDRFSAERPKGSFSTLEIQRTEQGDSAMYLCASSLPTGGGGQETQYFGPGTRLLVL.